This T cell receptor beta chain was sequenced for a study of cytomegalovirus exposure and HLA in healthy donors. The study's findings and limits: Reported findings show TCR beta sequences accurately forecast HLA-A and HLA-B alleles in most subjects. Across donors, presence/absence analyses took sequencing depth to be roughly uniform. Some public TCRs appeared in many individuals, while most sequences were rare.

With 60 Vbeta and 13 Jbeta primers, the PCR was carried out. Methods used by the authors: It was a later analysis that counted some 80 million unique TCR beta chains, of which approximately 9.9 million were shared. Generated by immunoSEQ multiplex PCR, the TCRdb table keeps only in-frame clones and is missing some. That table is the source of V, J and clone size, and D and trimming were worked out from the DNA. The sample lists about 190,000 clones, 84% occurring once. As regards this clone: Antigen unknown.

Germline values: CDR1 MNHEY, CDR2 SMNVEV (reference sequence). The CDR3 sequence is 15 residues long. V lost 5 bases, J lost 2 bases, and 8 bases stayed unmatched. The specimen was PBMCs. The clonotype comes from a woman aged 50 to 65 in good health and CMV-seropositive. This chain uses TRBV27 with TRBJ1-1; 7 bases map to TRBD1. CDR3 residues: CASSPRGQTNTEAFF. CDR3 bases: TGTGCCAGCAGTCCGCGGGGACAGACAAACACTGAAGCTTTCTTT.